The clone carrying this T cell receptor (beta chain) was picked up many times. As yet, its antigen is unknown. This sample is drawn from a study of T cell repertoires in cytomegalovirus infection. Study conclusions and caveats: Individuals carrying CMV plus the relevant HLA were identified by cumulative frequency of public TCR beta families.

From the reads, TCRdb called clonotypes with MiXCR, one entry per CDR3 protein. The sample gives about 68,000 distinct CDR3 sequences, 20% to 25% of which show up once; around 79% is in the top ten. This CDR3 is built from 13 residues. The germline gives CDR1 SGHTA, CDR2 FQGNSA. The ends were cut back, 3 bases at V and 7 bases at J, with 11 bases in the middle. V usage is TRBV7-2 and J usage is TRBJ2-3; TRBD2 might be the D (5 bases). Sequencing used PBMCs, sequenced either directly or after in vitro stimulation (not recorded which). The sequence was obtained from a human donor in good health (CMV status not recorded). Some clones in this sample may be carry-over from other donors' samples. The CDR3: CASSLWERYTQYF. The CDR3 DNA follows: TGTGCCAGCAGCTTGTGGGAGCGATATACGCAGTATTTT.